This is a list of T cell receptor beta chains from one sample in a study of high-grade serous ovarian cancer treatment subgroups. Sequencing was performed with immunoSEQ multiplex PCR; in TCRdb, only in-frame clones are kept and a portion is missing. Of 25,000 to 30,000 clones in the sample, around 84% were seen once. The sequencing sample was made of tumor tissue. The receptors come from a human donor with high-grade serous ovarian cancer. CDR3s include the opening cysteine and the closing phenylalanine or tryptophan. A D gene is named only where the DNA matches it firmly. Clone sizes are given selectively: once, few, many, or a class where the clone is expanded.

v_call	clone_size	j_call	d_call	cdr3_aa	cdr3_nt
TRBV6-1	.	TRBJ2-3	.	CASSEAGVGTDTQYF	TGTGCCAGCAGTGAAGCAGGGGTGGGCACAGATACGCAGTATTTT
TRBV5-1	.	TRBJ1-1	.	CASSLKGGNTEAFF	TGCGCCAGCAGCTTAAAAGGGGGAAACACTGAAGCTTTCTTT
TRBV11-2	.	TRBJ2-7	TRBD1	CASSGQGDEQYF	TGTGCCAGCAGCGGTCAGGGGGACGAGCAGTACTTC
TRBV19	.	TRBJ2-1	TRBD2	CASSQKGRASYNEQFF	TGTGCCAGTAGTCAGAAGGGGAGGGCCAGTTACAATGAGCAGTTCTTC
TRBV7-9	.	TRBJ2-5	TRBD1	CASSARQGVYETQYF	TGTGCCAGCAGCGCTCGACAGGGGGTGTACGAGACCCAGTACTTC
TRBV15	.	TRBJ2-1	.	CATSTSGPYNEQFF	TGTGCCACCAGCACGAGCGGGCCCTACAATGAGCAGTTCTTC
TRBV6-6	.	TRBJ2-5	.	CASKDGYQETQYF	TGTGCCAGCAAGGACGGGTACCAAGAGACCCAGTACTTC
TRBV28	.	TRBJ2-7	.	CASRAQVDGSYEQYF	TGTGCCAGCAGGGCCCAGGTCGATGGGTCCTACGAGCAGTACTTC
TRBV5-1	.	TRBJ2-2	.	CASSLVVGRTGELFF	TGCGCCAGCAGCTTGGTTGTGGGACGCACCGGGGAGCTGTTTTTT
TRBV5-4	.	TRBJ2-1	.	CASSLTEGPYNEQFF	TGTGCCAGCAGCCTAACCGAAGGCCCATACAATGAGCAGTTCTTC
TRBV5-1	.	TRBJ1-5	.	CASSYGERNQPQHF	TGCGCCAGCAGCTATGGAGAACGGAATCAGCCCCAGCATTTT
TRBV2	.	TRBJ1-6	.	CASGPSNSPLHF	TGTGCCAGCGGCCCGTCCAATTCACCCCTCCACTTT
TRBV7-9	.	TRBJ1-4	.	CASSLSSANEKLFF	TGTGCCAGCAGCTTGTCGTCAGCTAATGAAAAACTGTTTTTT
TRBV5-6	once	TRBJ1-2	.	CASSLALDGSYGYTF	TGTGCCAGCAGCTTGGCCCTAGACGGGAGCTATGGCTACACCTTC
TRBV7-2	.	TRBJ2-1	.	CASSFRPLVNEQFF	TGTGCCAGCAGTTTTCGACCACTGGTGAATGAGCAGTTCTTC
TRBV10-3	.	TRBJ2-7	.	CAIWDLSLYEQYF	TGTGCCATCTGGGACTTGTCCCTTTACGAGCAGTACTTC
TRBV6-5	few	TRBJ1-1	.	CASSYGLSGRAFF	TGTGCCAGCAGTTACGGACTCAGCGGGCGAGCTTTCTTT
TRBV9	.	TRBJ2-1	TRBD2	CASSVEGREGDEQFF	TGTGCCAGCAGCGTAGAAGGGCGGGAGGGTGATGAGCAGTTCTTC
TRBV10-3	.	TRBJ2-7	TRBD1	CAIRRTGTGPYEQYF	TGTGCCATCAGGAGGACAGGGACGGGCCCCTACGAGCAGTACTTC
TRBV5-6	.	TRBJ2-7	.	CASSLEMGTPYEQYF	TGTGCCAGCAGCTTGGAGATGGGGACGCCCTACGAGCAGTACTTC
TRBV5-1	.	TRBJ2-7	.	CASRPSGEAYEQYF	TGCGCCAGCAGGCCGAGCGGAGAGGCCTACGAGCAGTACTTC
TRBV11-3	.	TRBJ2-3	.	CASSLGGRTDTQYF	TGTGCCAGCAGCTTAGGAGGGCGGACAGATACGCAGTATTTT
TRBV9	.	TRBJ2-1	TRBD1	CASSPGDSYNEQFF	TGTGCCAGCAGCCCCGGGGACAGTTACAATGAGCAGTTCTTC
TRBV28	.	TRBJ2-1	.	CASKRQVANEQFF	TGTGCCAGCAAGAGACAGGTGGCGAATGAGCAGTTCTTC
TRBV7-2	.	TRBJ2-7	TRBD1	CASSLAGQGVNEQYF	TGTGCCAGCAGCTTAGCTGGACAGGGCGTCAACGAGCAGTACTTC